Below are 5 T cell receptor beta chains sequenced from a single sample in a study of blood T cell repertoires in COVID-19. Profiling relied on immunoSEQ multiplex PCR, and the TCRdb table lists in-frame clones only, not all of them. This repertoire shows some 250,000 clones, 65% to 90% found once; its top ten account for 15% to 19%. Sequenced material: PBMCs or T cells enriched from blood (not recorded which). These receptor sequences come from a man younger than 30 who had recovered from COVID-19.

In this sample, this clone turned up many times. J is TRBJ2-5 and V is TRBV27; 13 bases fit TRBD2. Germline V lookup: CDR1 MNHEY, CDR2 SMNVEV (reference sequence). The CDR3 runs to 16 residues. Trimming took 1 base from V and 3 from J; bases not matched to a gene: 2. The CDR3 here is CASSLFGTSGEETQYF. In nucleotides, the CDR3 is TGTGCCAGCAGTTTATTCGGGACTAGCGGGGAAGAGACCCAGTACTTC.

Here the CDR3 DNA reads TGTGCCTGGAGTACGGCAGGGGGGAACTATGGCTACACCTTC. Protein sequence: CAWSTAGGNYGYTF. The chain employs TRBV30 and TRBJ1-2; 7 bases are shared with TRBD1. J was trimmed by 2 bases and V by 2 bases; bases with no gene match: 5. The CDR3 has 14 amino acids. Germline-derived CDR1 and CDR2 are GTSNPN and SVGIG (reference sequence).

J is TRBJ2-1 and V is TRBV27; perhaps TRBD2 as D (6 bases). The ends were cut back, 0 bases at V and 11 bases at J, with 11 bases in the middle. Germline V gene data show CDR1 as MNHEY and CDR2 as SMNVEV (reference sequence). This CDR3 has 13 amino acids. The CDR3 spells CASSLSEGGQQFF. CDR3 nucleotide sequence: TGTGCCAGCAGTTTATCGGAGGGAGGCCAGCAGTTCTTC.

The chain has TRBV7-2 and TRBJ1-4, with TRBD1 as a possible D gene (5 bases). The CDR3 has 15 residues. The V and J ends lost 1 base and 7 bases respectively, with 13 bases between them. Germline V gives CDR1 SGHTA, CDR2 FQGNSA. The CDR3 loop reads CASSLGAGGGEKLFF. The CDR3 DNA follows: TGTGCCAGCAGCTTAGGGGCGGGGGGAGGTGAAAAACTGTTTTTT.

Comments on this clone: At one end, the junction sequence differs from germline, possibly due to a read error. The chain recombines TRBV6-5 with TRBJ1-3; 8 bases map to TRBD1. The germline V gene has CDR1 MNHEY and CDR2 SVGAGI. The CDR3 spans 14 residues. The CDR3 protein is CASSYSDGQGSIHF. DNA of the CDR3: TGTGCCAGCAGTTACTCGGATGGACAGGGATCGATACATTTT.